The 28 T cell receptor beta chains in this list originate from one sample, sequenced in a study of blood T cell repertoires in COVID-19. The table came from immunoSEQ multiplex PCR; TCRdb's copy has only in-frame clones and leaves some out. The top ten hold around 12% of the sample, which has about 92,000 clones, around 85% seen once. What was sequenced was peripheral blood. Every receptor here comes from a human donor in a cohort sampled during active COVID-19.

In this sample, this clone turned up a few times. The chain joins TRBV10-3 to TRBJ1-2, with unresolved D. Trimming pared 4 bases from V and 7 bases from J, leaving 16 bases between. Germline CDR1 reads ENHRY; CDR2 reads SYGVKD. The CDR3 is 14 residues long. Here the CDR3 reads CAISASDFLSGYTF. The CDR3 DNA reads as TGTGCCATCAGTGCGTCCGACTTTCTAAGTGGCTACACCTTC.

This chain links TRBV7-9 with TRBJ1-4; weak D call: TRBD1 (5 bases). This CDR3 has 15 amino acids. Germline V gene data show CDR1 as SEHNR and CDR2 as FQNEAQ (reference sequence). V lost 2 bases, J lost 8 bases, and 15 bases lay in between. CDR3 DNA sequence: TGTGCCAGCAGCTTATTCACGGTGGCAGGGGAAAAACTGTTTTTT. Translating it yields CASSLFTVAGEKLFF.

Only a few counts were recorded for this clone. CDR3 bases: TGCGCCAGCAGCCAAGGGAGGGGCTGCAATCAGCCCCAGCATTTT. Translating gives CASSQGRGCNQPQHF. The chain combines TRBV4-1 with TRBJ1-5; D is possibly TRBD1 (5 bases). The germline V gene encodes CDR1 MGHRA and CDR2 YSYEKL. This CDR3 is built from 15 residues. V lost 1 base to trimming and J lost 2 bases, with 9 bases between them.

This sequence joins TRBV11-2 and TRBJ1-1; no reliable D call. V shed 3 bases and J shed 0 bases, with 5 bases lying between them. CDR1 and CDR2 from the germline V gene are SGHAT and FQNNGV. CDR3 length equals 13 residues. CDR3 amino acids: CASSFLLNTEAFF. CDR3 DNA sequence: TGTGCCAGCAGCTTTCTCCTGAACACTGAAGCTTTCTTT.

About this clone itself: One junction end disagrees with the germline gene, perhaps due to a read error. This sequence joins TRBV4-2 and TRBJ2-7; D remains unclear. The CDR3 is 15 amino acids. The germline V gene encodes CDR1 LGHNA and CDR2 YNFKEQ. CDR3 residues: CASSKEIPVSYEQYF. DNA for the CDR3: TGTGCCAGCAGCAAAGAGATACCAGTATCCTACGAGCAGTACTTC.

This chain's CDR3 is CASSVRTVSYNEQFF. The CDR3 DNA reads as TGTGCCAGCAGTGTAAGGACAGTTTCCTACAATGAGCAGTTCTTC. The rearrangement joins TRBV11-2 to TRBJ2-1, with D maybe TRBD1 (6 bases). The CDR3 runs to 15 residues. The germline V and J ends were trimmed by 6 bases and 1 base, with 13 bases remaining between them. Germline-derived CDR1 and CDR2 are SGHAT and FQNNGV.

The CDR3 DNA is TGTGCCAGTAGTACAGACAGGGGGCGCGGAAAACTGTTTTTT. Translated: CASSTDRGRGKLFF. The genes are TRBV19 and TRBJ1-4; 10 bases map to TRBD1. The CDR3 extends over 14 amino acids. V lost 4 bases, J lost 10 bases, and 6 bases stayed unmatched. Germline V gives CDR1 LNHDA, CDR2 SQIVND (reference sequence).

The J gene is TRBJ2-2, the V gene TRBV9, with 8 bases fitting TRBD2. Germline V gene lookup returns CDR1 SGDLS and CDR2 YYNGEE. The V segment lost 4 bases and the J segment 5 bases; nucleotides outside the gene matches: 4. The CDR3 is 14 residues long. The CDR3 is CASSPLAGTGELFF. The CDR3 nucleotides read TGTGCCAGCAGCCCTTTAGCGGGAACCGGGGAGCTGTTTTTT.

This chain links TRBV6-5 with TRBJ1-6; D is possibly TRBD1 (5 bases). V lost 4 bases and J lost 7, with 11 bases in between. The germline V gene encodes CDR1 MNHEY and CDR2 SVGAGI. The CDR3 contains 14 residues. As DNA, the CDR3 is TGTGCCAGCAGTTCAGGGCTGGGAAATTCACCCCTCCACTTT. Protein product: CASSSGLGNSPLHF.

This chain connects TRBV9 to TRBJ2-1; TRBD2 matches 13 bases. V trimming: 3 bases; J trimming: 5 bases; junction bases outside the gene matches: 5. The CDR3 has 16 amino acids. Germline V lookup: CDR1 SGDLS, CDR2 YYNGEE. The CDR3 sequence is CASSATGLAGNNEQFF. CDR3 DNA sequence: TGTGCCAGCAGCGCGACGGGACTAGCGGGAAACAATGAGCAGTTCTTC.

This rearrangement joins TRBV25-1 to TRBJ1-2, with D uncertain. The CDR3 is 15 amino acids. Looked up from germline, CDR1 is MGHDK and CDR2 is SYGVNS. Trimming cost V 2 bases and J 7 bases, with 17 bases left between them. The CDR3 region has the DNA TGTGCCAGCAGTGAAATGGCGGGCGGGTCGCTTGGCTACACCTTC. Its protein product is CASSEMAGGSLGYTF.

This clone was seen a handful of times. This chain connects TRBV27 to TRBJ2-3, with D tentatively TRBD2 (5 bases). Germline assignment: CDR1 MNHEY and CDR2 SMNVEV (reference sequence). The V and J ends lost 8 bases and 1 base respectively, with 19 bases between them. This CDR3 comprises 16 residues. CDR3 protein: CASVFSAPGGTDTQYF. CDR3 DNA sequence: TGTGCCAGCGTCTTCTCAGCGCCCGGGGGCACAGATACGCAGTATTTT.

This chain links TRBV29-1 with TRBJ2-2; 7 bases line up with TRBD1. Germline loops: CDR1 SQVTM, CDR2 ANQGSEA. Trimming took 1 base from V and 1 from J; bases not matched to a gene: 3. This CDR3 comprises 15 residues. CDR3 in DNA: TGCAGCGTTGAAGCGGCAGGGGGGAACACCGGGGAGCTGTTTTTT. This codes for CSVEAAGGNTGELFF.

The chain recombines TRBV27 with TRBJ2-3; 7 bases agree with TRBD2. The CDR3 sequence is 19 residues long. Trimming cost V 5 bases and J 3 bases; bases outside gene matches: 20. Germline V lookup: CDR1 MNHEY, CDR2 SMNVEV (reference sequence). The CDR3 protein is CASSPGVGLGREKTDTQYF. Written as DNA, the CDR3 is TGTGCCAGCAGTCCCGGAGTCGGGCTAGGGCGGGAGAAGACAGATACGCAGTATTTT.

V is TRBV2 and J is TRBJ1-2; tentative D call: TRBD1 (5 bases). The V gene lost 5 bases and the J gene lost 4 bases, with 20 bases spanning the gap. Germline-derived CDR1 and CDR2 are SNHLY and FYNNEI. CDR3 length equals 16 residues. CDR3 in amino acids: CASSIIWGEGTYGYTF. CDR3 in DNA: TGTGCCAGCAGTATAATTTGGGGGGAGGGGACCTATGGCTACACCTTC.

V gene TRBV3-1 (or the pseudogene TRBV3-2) combines with J gene TRBJ2-1, with 7 positions matching TRBD1. Germline loops: CDR1 LGHDT, CDR2 YNNKEL (reference sequence). Trimming took 5 bases from V and 3 from J; bases not matched to a gene: 4. This CDR3 region has 14 residues. The CDR3 DNA reads TGTGCCAGCAGCGAGACAGGGAGCTACAATGAGCAGTTCTTC. Protein: CASSETGSYNEQFF.

This sequence joins TRBV7-9 and TRBJ2-2; 15 nucleotides agree with TRBD2. Losses at the gene ends were 6 bases for V and 0 bases for J; bases not matched to a gene: 5. Looked up from germline, CDR1 is SEHNR and CDR2 is FQNEAQ (reference sequence). The CDR3 is made up of 18 amino acids. The CDR3: CASRTGLAGGPNTGELFF. CDR3 in DNA: TGTGCCAGCAGGACGGGACTAGCGGGGGGTCCGAACACCGGGGAGCTGTTTTTT. The variable domain in full, with the rest retrieved from reference TRBV7-9 and TRBJ2-2, is DTGVSQNPRHKITKRGQNVTFRCDPISEHNRLYWYRQTLGQGPEFLTYFQNEAQLEKSRLLSDRFSAERPKGSFSTLEIQRTEQGDSAMYLCASRTGLAGGPNTGELFFGEGSRLTVL.

The rearrangement links TRBV7-3 to TRBJ2-2; weak D call: TRBD1 (5 bases). The germline gives CDR1 SGHTA, CDR2 FQGTGA. CDR3 size: 13 residues. The V and J ends lost 5 bases and 7 bases respectively, with 11 bases between them. This CDR3 is CASSQTVNGELFF. The DNA of the CDR3 is TGTGCCAGCAGCCAGACAGTTAACGGGGAGCTGTTTTTT.

The rearrangement links TRBV7-2 to TRBJ1-2; D is perhaps TRBD1 (5 bases). The germline CDR1 and CDR2 sequences are SGHTA and FQGNSA. V was clipped by 4 bases and J by 6 bases, with 18 bases between them. CDR3 length: 15 residues. The CDR3 reads CASSSSRTQYNGYTF. The DNA of the CDR3 is TGTGCCAGCAGCTCGAGCCGGACACAGTATAATGGCTACACCTTC.

The chain links TRBV30 to TRBJ1-6, with no clear D. This CDR3 region has 12 residues. Looked up from germline, CDR1 is GTSNPN and CDR2 is SVGIG (reference sequence). Trimming cost V 5 bases and J 7 bases, with 9 bases left between them. CDR3 loop: CAWGRRNSPLHF. The CDR3 DNA reads as TGTGCCTGGGGAAGGAGGAATTCACCCCTCCACTTT.

V is TRBV6-4 and J is TRBJ2-1, with 10 bases aligning to TRBD2. V trimming: 0 bases; J trimming: 7 bases; junction bases outside the gene matches: 15. This CDR3 contains 19 residues. Germline V gene sequence: CDR1 MRHNA, CDR2 SNTAGT. DNA for the CDR3: TGTGCCAGCAGTGACTCGAGTGTAAGCGGGGGGGCCTTGGGTAATGAGCAGTTCTTC. Translated: CASSDSSVSGGALGNEQFF.

A remark on this clone: This may be a read error, as it is one base from a much larger clone. The same CDR3 arises from other DNA sequences in this sample as well. CDR3 protein: CASSLAQGYGYTF. DNA of the CDR3: TGTGCCAGCAGCTTAGCGCAGGGCTATGGCTACACCTTC. The chain is built from TRBV7-2 and TRBJ1-2; weak D call: TRBD1 (5 bases). Per the germline V gene, CDR1 is SGHTA and CDR2 is FQGNSA. CDR3 length: 13 residues. V lost 0 bases and J 4 bases, leaving 6 bases between the germline ends.

The V call is TRBV15, the J call TRBJ2-1; possible D gene TRBD2, 6 bases. The V gene's germline CDR1 is LNHNV and CDR2 YYDKDF (reference sequence). The CDR3 contains 14 residues. Deletions cut 2 bases from V and 6 bases from J, with 11 bases between. For the CDR3, the DNA is TGTGCCACCAGCAGACCGCGGGGAAGCAATGAGCAGTTCTTC. It codes for CATSRPRGSNEQFF.

The gene calls are TRBV5-5 and TRBJ1-1; TRBD1 matches 9 bases. The CDR3 consists of 17 residues. J was trimmed by 5 bases and V by 5 bases; bases with no gene match: 16. Per germline, CDR1 SGHKS and CDR2 YYEKEE (reference sequence). Here the CDR3 DNA reads TGTGCCAGCAGTTTAGCCGGGACAGGGTATCTCGGGACTGAAGCTTTCTTT. This codes for CASSLAGTGYLGTEAFF.

This chain uses TRBV6-4 with TRBJ1-5; no firm D call. The germline V gene has CDR1 MRHNA and CDR2 SNTAGT. Trimming took off 3 bases at V and 0 bases at J, with 9 bases between the two ends. The CDR3 is 15 amino acids. The CDR3 bases are TGTGCCAGCAGTGAGTCGGGTTATAGCAATCAGCCCCAGCATTTT. Its translation is CASSESGYSNQPQHF.

The chain employs TRBV10-3 and TRBJ1-2; 7 bases line up with TRBD1. The germline V gene encodes CDR1 ENHRY and CDR2 SYGVKD. J was trimmed by 4 bases and V by 11 bases; bases with no gene match: 10. CDR3 length equals 13 residues. CDR3 DNA: TGTGCCTCCCAGGGACAGCATAGCTATGGCTACACCTTC. It codes for CASQGQHSYGYTF.

The chain uses TRBV7-2 and TRBJ2-7, with a possible D match to TRBD2 (5 bases). This CDR3 contains 14 residues. Germline V gene sequence: CDR1 SGHTA, CDR2 FQGNSA. V was trimmed by 2 bases and J by 3 bases, leaving 11 bases between them. The chain's CDR3 is CASSLTGISYEQYF. The DNA of the CDR3 is TGTGCCAGCAGCTTAACCGGGATAAGCTACGAGCAGTACTTC.

This chain uses TRBV27 with TRBJ1-6, with 11 bases aligning to TRBD1. V gave up 0 bases and J gave up 7 bases; unmatched junction bases: 8. This CDR3 has 18 amino acids. The germline gives CDR1 MNHEY, CDR2 SMNVEV (reference sequence). CDR3 in DNA: TGTGCCAGCAGTTTATCGGTGGGACAGGGGGGTGGAAATTCACCCCTCCACTTT. It encodes CASSLSVGQGGGNSPLHF.